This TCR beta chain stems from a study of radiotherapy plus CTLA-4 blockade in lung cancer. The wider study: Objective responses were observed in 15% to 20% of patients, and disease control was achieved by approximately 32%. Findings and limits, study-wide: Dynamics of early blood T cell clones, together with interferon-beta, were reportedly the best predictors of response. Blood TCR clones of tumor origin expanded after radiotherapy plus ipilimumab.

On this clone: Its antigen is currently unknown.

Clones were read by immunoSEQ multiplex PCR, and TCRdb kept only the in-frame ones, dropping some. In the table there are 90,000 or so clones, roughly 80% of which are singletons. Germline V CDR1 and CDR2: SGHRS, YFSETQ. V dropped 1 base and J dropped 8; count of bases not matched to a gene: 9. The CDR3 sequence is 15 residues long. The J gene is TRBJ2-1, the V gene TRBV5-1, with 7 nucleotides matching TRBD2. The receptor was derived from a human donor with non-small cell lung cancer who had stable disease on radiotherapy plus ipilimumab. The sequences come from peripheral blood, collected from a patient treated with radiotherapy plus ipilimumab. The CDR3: CASSLYAGEGDEQFF. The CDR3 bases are TGCGCCAGCAGCTTGTATGCGGGGGAGGGCGATGAGCAGTTCTTC.